This T cell receptor (beta chain) originates from a study of blood T cell repertoires in COVID-19. Study overall: Samples representing acute and convalescent COVID-19 were sourced from the United States, Italy and Spain. PBMCs, B-cell-depleted T cells, or T cells were the source of the cDNA or gDNA that made up the material.

How the authors handled the data: Scientists estimated how many nucleated cells there were by amplifying reference gene primers. The protocol was immunoSEQ multiplex PCR, while the TCRdb copy is restricted to in-frame clones and leaves out a portion. That table supplies the V and J calls and clone size; D and trimming were determined from the DNA. The data contain around 65,000 clones, almost 80% of them singletons. From germline, CDR1 is SEHNR and CDR2 FQNEAQ (reference sequence). This CDR3 has 15 amino acids. Trimming stripped 6 bases from V and 3 bases from J, with 15 bases between. The source of this sequence is a man between 60 and 75 years old with acute or convalescent COVID-19. The gene calls are TRBV7-9 and TRBJ2-1; D might be TRBD1 (6 bases). Sequences were obtained from peripheral blood. In DNA form, the CDR3 reads TGTGCCAGCAGGTCAGGGGCGGGTGACTACAATGAGCAGTTCTTC. Amino acids: CASRSGAGDYNEQFF.